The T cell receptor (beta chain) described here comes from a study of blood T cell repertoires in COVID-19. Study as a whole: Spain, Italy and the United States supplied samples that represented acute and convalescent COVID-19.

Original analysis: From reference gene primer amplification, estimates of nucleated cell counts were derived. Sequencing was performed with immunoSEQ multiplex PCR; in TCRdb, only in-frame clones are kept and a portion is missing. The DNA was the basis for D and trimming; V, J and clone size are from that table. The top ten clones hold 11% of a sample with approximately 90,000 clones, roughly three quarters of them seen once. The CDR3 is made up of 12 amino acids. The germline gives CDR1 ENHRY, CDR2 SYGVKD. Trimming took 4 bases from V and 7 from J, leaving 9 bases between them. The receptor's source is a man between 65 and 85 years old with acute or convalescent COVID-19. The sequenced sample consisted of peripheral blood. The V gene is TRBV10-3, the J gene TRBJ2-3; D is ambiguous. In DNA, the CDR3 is TGTGCCATCAGTGCGGAGCTGAATACGCAGTATTTT. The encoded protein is CAISAELNTQYF.